This TCR beta chain was identified during a study of early T cells in non-severe SARS-CoV-2 infection. Study-level results: VDJdb-based matching was biased toward anti-spike CD8 responses and missed private and CD4 specificities.

As to this clonotype: Its antigen is as yet unknown.

Unique molecular identifier tags were affixed to discrete cDNA molecules. One entry per CDR3 protein results from TCRdb running MiXCR on the 5' RACE reads. The data show about 98,000 distinct CDR3 sequences, around 15% seen once. Germline loops: CDR1 KGHDR, CDR2 SFDVKD. V shed 4 bases, J shed 3 bases, and the junction held 9 bases outside the gene matches. The CDR3 spans 16 residues. This rearrangement joins TRBV24-1 to TRBJ2-3, with 7 positions matching TRBD1. The sequence came from an adult who was a healthcare worker with PCR-confirmed SARS-CoV-2 infection or an uninfected control (not recorded which). Sequenced input: whole blood. The CDR3 protein is CATSDLTGPETDTQYF. CDR3 nucleotide sequence: TGTGCCACCAGTGACCTGACAGGGCCGGAGACAGATACGCAGTATTTT.